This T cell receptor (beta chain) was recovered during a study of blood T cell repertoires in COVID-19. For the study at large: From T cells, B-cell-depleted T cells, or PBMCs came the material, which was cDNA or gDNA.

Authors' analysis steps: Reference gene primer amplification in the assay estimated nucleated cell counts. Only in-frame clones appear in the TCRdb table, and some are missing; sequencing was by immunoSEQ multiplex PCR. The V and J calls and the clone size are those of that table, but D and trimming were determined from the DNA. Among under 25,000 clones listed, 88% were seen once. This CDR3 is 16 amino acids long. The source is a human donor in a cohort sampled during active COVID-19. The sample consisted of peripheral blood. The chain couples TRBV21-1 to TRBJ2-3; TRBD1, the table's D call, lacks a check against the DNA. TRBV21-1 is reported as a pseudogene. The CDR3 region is CASRDSVSSSTDTQYF. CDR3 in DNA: TGTGCCAGCCGGGACAGTGTCTCATCTAGCACAGATACGCAGTATTTT.